This T cell receptor (beta chain) was retrieved from a study of blood T cell repertoires in COVID-19. As for the study in general: COVID-19 samples, acute and convalescent, were from the United States, Italy and Spain.

Exposed study participants had met a COVID-19 case within 2 weeks before entry. Libraries were prepared by immunoSEQ multiplex PCR; TCRdb keeps only in-frame clonotypes and omits some of them. The sample lists 350,000 to 450,000 clones; about 88% were seen once. This CDR3 region has 14 residues. V was pared by 0 bases and J by 5 bases, with 8 bases between. Germline CDR1 and CDR2: MNHNS and SASEGT. The TCR sequence derives from a woman aged 18-29 years who had been exposed to COVID-19. The V and J genes are TRBV6-1 and TRBJ1-3; D not certain. The material sequenced was PBMCs or T cells enriched from blood (not recorded which). This chain's CDR3 is CASSEAQYRNTIYF. CDR3 in DNA: TGTGCCAGCAGTGAAGCTCAGTATAGAAACACCATATATTTT.